This T cell receptor (beta chain) is drawn from a study of OX40 agonist ivuxolimab in advanced cancers. The germline gives CDR1 LNHDA, CDR2 SQIVND (reference sequence). The V end was cut by 7 bases, the J end by 8 bases, with 17 bases between. CDR3 length equals 13 residues. TCRdb's copy holds only in-frame clones and misses some; the assay was immunoSEQ multiplex PCR. The sample shows about 99,000 clones, 95% to 97% of them seen only once. J is TRBJ1-1 and V is TRBV19; D possibly corresponds to TRBD1 (5 bases). The sample in question was CD4+ or CD8+ T cells sorted from blood, obtained in a trial of the OX40 agonist ivuxolimab. This receptor was identified in an adult with an advanced solid tumor such as melanoma, head and neck, liver or kidney cancer. The CDR3 coding sequence is TGTGCCAGTACCATGACAACGGGGGGAGAAGCTTTCTTT. Its translation is CASTMTTGGEAFF.